A single sample gave rise to the 28 T cell receptor beta chains below, sequenced in a study of blood T cell repertoires in COVID-19. Assay: immunoSEQ multiplex PCR; the TCRdb copy retains only in-frame clones and omits some. The repertoire holds 65,000 to 70,000 clones, with over 65% as singletons. Sequenced input: peripheral blood. All receptors come from a human donor in a cohort sampled during active COVID-19.

The table lists this clone with a count of one. V usage is TRBV12-3 or TRBV12-4 and J usage is TRBJ1-2; the D is unclear. The CDR3 sequence is 13 residues long. Between the trimmed V and J ends, which lost 3 bases and 3 bases, there was a span of 8 bases. The DNA of the CDR3 is TGTGCCAGCAGTTTTCAACGGGACTATGGCTACACCTTC. It encodes CASSFQRDYGYTF.

The chain recombines TRBV19 with TRBJ1-2; D is unclear. Germline V gene sequence: CDR1 LNHDA, CDR2 SQIVND (reference sequence). The CDR3 consists of 14 residues. V was pared by 1 base and J by 0 bases, with 6 bases between. The DNA of the CDR3 is TGTGCCAGTAGTATAGGCGGTACTAACTATGGCTACACCTTC. It codes for CASSIGGTNYGYTF.

This chain uses TRBV11-2 with TRBJ2-3; unclear D gene. CDR3 length equals 13 residues. CDR1 and CDR2 (germline): SGHAT, FQNNGV. Trimming left V 0 bases short and J 2 bases short, with 3 bases between. CDR3 sequence reads: CASSLDHTDTQYF. In DNA form, the CDR3 reads TGTGCCAGCAGCTTAGACCACACAGATACGCAGTATTTT.

The V call is TRBV6-5, the J call TRBJ2-5; possible D gene TRBD1, 6 bases. Trimming cost V 6 bases and J 5 bases, with 13 bases left between them. The CDR3 runs to 13 residues. Looked up from germline, CDR1 is MNHEY and CDR2 is SVGAGI. CDR3 sequence (DNA): TGTGCCAGCAGCCCCTCAGGGGCGGAGACCCAGTACTTC. Translation: CASSPSGAETQYF.

The V and J genes are TRBV14 and TRBJ2-3; 8 positions match TRBD1. Germline V gene data show CDR1 as SGHDN and CDR2 as FVKESK. This CDR3 comprises 19 residues. V gave up 2 bases and J gave up 2 bases; unmatched junction bases: 15. The CDR3 region has the DNA TGTGCCAGCAGCCAACGACGAAGCGTGGGACAGGTATACACAGATACGCAGTATTTT. This encodes CASSQRRSVGQVYTDTQYF. Full variable domain (rest looked up from reference TRBV14 and TRBJ2-3): EAGVTQFPSHSVIEKGQTVTLRCDPISGHDNLYWYRRVMGKEIKFLLHFVKESKQDESGMPNNRFLAERTGGTYSTLKVQPAELEDSGVYFCASSQRRSVGQVYTDTQYFGPGTRLTVL.

The genes are TRBV19 and TRBJ2-1, with D perhaps TRBD2 (6 bases). Per germline, CDR1 LNHDA and CDR2 SQIVND (reference sequence). V was shortened by 2 bases and J by 1 base, with 9 bases between the two germline ends. The CDR3 loop spans 15 amino acids. As DNA, the CDR3 is TGTGCCAGTAGTATACGGGGGTCTTCCTACAATGAGCAGTTCTTC. Encoded protein: CASSIRGSSYNEQFF.

This clone has a handful of counts. The chain joins TRBV27 to TRBJ1-6; D uncertain. The CDR3 sequence is 16 residues long. CDR1 is MNHEY, CDR2 SMNVEV, per germline (reference sequence). V lost 0 bases and J 0 bases, leaving 6 bases between the germline ends. CDR3 amino acids: CASSLSPVSYNSPLHF. The DNA for the CDR3 is TGTGCCAGCAGTTTATCGCCAGTCTCCTATAATTCACCCCTCCACTTT.

The chain joins TRBV27 to TRBJ1-6, with 8 positions matching TRBD1. The V gene end was trimmed by 5 bases and the J gene end by 7 bases; junction bases not matched to a gene: 7. Germline V lookup: CDR1 MNHEY, CDR2 SMNVEV (reference sequence). The CDR3 has 15 amino acids. For the CDR3, the DNA is TGTGCCAGCAGTCCACAGGGACAGGCCAATTCACCCCTCCACTTT. Its translation: CASSPQGQANSPLHF.

The chain employs TRBV28 and TRBJ2-7; 9 positions match TRBD1. The J segment lost 2 bases and the V segment lost 5 bases, leaving 10 bases of the junction unmatched. The CDR3 has 16 residues. In germline, CDR1 is MDHEN, CDR2 SYDVKM. CDR3 in DNA: TGTGCCAGCAGTCAAACCGGGACAGGGAACCCCTACGAGCAGTACTTC. Protein: CASSQTGTGNPYEQYF.

This rearrangement joins TRBV10-3 to TRBJ1-3; D is undetermined. V shed 4 bases and J shed 2 bases, with 9 bases lying between them. CDR3 length: 14 residues. CDR1 is ENHRY, CDR2 SYGVKD, per germline. The CDR3 reads CAISGTGTGNTIYF. CDR3 DNA: TGTGCCATCAGTGGGACGGGGACTGGAAACACCATATATTTT.

CDR3 coding DNA: TGTGCCACCAGTGAAGGGGCCAGCTACGAGCAGTACTTC. Protein product: CATSEGASYEQYF. The J gene is TRBJ2-7, the V gene TRBV24-1, with D tentatively TRBD1 (5 bases). Germline V gives CDR1 KGHDR, CDR2 SFDVKD. CDR3 length: 13 amino acids. Trimming took 4 bases from V and 3 from J, leaving 9 bases between them.

This CDR3 is CASRMPGEGETQYF. The CDR3 DNA follows: TGTGCCAGCAGGATGCCCGGGGAGGGTGAGACCCAGTACTTC. The chain combines TRBV6-6 with TRBJ2-5; 7 nucleotides align to TRBD2. Germline CDR1 and CDR2: MNHNY and SVGAGI (reference sequence). The junction had 9 bases not matched to a gene; V was cut back by 6 bases and J by 5 bases. CDR3 length: 14 amino acids.

This clone came up a few times. The chain links TRBV10-3 to TRBJ1-1; D is unclear. Germline V gene sequence: CDR1 ENHRY, CDR2 SYGVKD. This CDR3 is built from 12 residues. Trimming left V 8 bases short and J 2 bases short, with 9 bases between. The CDR3 region is CAIRQTNTEAFF. The DNA for the CDR3 is TGTGCCATCCGCCAGACTAACACTGAAGCTTTCTTT.

The chain has TRBV5-1 and TRBJ1-1; 8 nucleotides agree with TRBD1. The trim removed 3 bases at V and 1 base at J, leaving 8 bases unmatched. The CDR3 length is 16 residues. The germline gives CDR1 SGHRS, CDR2 YFSETQ. This CDR3 reads CASSSNRGTGNTEAFF. CDR3 bases: TGCGCCAGCAGCTCTAACCGGGGGACAGGGAACACTGAAGCTTTCTTT. The full variable domain, with the rest looked up from reference TRBV5-1 and TRBJ1-1, is KAGVTQTPRYLIKTRGQQVTLSCSPISGHRSVSWYQQTPGQGLQFLFEYFSETQRNKGNFPGRFSGRQFSNSRSEMNVSTLELGDSALYLCASSSNRGTGNTEAFFGQGTRLTVV.

In DNA form, the CDR3 reads TGTGCCAGCACAGGGTTCGGGGAGACCCAGTACTTC. It yields the protein CASTGFGETQYF. This chain joins TRBV6-5 and TRBJ2-5, with D possibly being TRBD1 (5 bases). Trimming took off 7 bases at V and 5 bases at J, with 11 bases between the two ends. CDR3 length: 12 amino acids. Germline CDR1 and CDR2: MNHEY and SVGAGI.

The J gene is TRBJ2-7, the V gene TRBV5-1; 8 bases are a match to TRBD1. Germline trimming cut 2 bases from V and 2 bases from J; bases unmatched to any gene: 3. CDR1 is SGHRS and CDR2 is YFSETQ in the germline V gene. CDR3 length: 14 amino acids. CDR3 protein: CASSLQGVAYEQYF. CDR3 DNA sequence: TGCGCCAGCAGCTTACAGGGGGTAGCCTACGAGCAGTACTTC.

This clone was counted a single time. V and J are TRBV6-2 or TRBV6-3 and TRBJ2-3; weak D call: TRBD2 (5 bases). The germline gives CDR1 MNHEY, CDR2 SVGEGT. The V and J ends lost 2 bases and 1 base respectively, with 16 bases between them. The CDR3 has 17 residues. CDR3 coding DNA: TGTGCCAGCAGTTACCGGTTCGGGGAAGATCGCACAGATACGCAGTATTTT. Translated, it gives CASSYRFGEDRTDTQYF.

This clone appeared once. The CDR3 nucleotides read TGTGCCAGCAGCCGCGACAGCTACGAGCAGTACTTC. Amino acid sequence: CASSRDSYEQYF. This chain joins TRBV11-3 and TRBJ2-7; possible D gene TRBD1, 5 bases. The CDR3 is 12 residues long. V lost 5 bases and J lost 3, with 8 bases in between. Per germline, CDR1 SGHNT and CDR2 YENEEA.

The V and J genes are TRBV14 and TRBJ1-1; TRBD1 is a possible D gene (5 bases). V lost 3 bases to trimming and J lost 1 base, with 18 bases between them. Germline V lookup: CDR1 SGHDN, CDR2 FVKESK. The CDR3 is 17 amino acids. The CDR3 loop is CASSHNQRGGWNTEAFF. CDR3 nucleotide sequence: TGTGCCAGCAGCCATAACCAACGGGGGGGGTGGAACACTGAAGCTTTCTTT.

V usage is TRBV5-1 and J usage is TRBJ1-2; 8 bases are shared with TRBD1. There are 13 residues in the CDR3. The ends lost 7 bases at V and 8 bases at J; junction bases unmatched: 10. Looked up from germline, CDR1 is SGHRS and CDR2 is YFSETQ. This chain's CDR3 is CASEPGQATGYTF. The DNA of the CDR3 is TGCGCCAGCGAGCCGGGACAGGCGACGGGCTACACCTTC.

The chain combines TRBV3-1 (or the pseudogene TRBV3-2) with TRBJ2-4, with TRBD2 matching 13 bases. Germline trimming cut 1 base from V and 0 bases from J; bases unmatched to any gene: 3. Germline CDR1 reads LGHDT; CDR2 reads YNNKEL (reference sequence). CDR3 length: 18 residues. The CDR3 nucleotides are TGTGCCAGCAGCCAAGGGACTAGCGGGGGAACAGCCAAAAACATTCAGTACTTC. Translated, it gives CASSQGTSGGTAKNIQYF.

The chain combines TRBV4-2 with TRBJ2-3, with D perhaps matching TRBD2 (7 bases). Germline values: CDR1 LGHNA, CDR2 YNFKEQ. V was trimmed by 4 bases and J by 3 bases, leaving 17 bases between them. The CDR3 totals 16 residues. DNA of the CDR3: TGTGCCAGCAGCCCCAAGACGAGGGGGGGAACAGATACGCAGTATTTT. Protein product: CASSPKTRGGTDTQYF.

CDR3 sequence (DNA): TGTGCCAGCAGCCCAAGGGGGCTAAACACTGAAGCTTTCTTT. It specifies CASSPRGLNTEAFF. The gene calls are TRBV7-8 and TRBJ1-1, with 7 nucleotides matching TRBD1. The V and J ends lost 5 bases and 2 bases, in that order; junction bases with no gene match: 5. This CDR3 region has 14 residues. Germline loops: CDR1 SGHVS, CDR2 FQNEAQ.

The chain is built from TRBV7-2 and TRBJ1-1; 7 bases align to TRBD1. CDR1 and CDR2 from the germline V gene are SGHTA and FQGNSA. Trimming removed 5 bases from V and 8 bases from J; junction bases left unmatched: 14. The CDR3 runs to 15 residues. Here the CDR3 DNA reads TGTGCCAGCAGCCCAAGGGACAGCCCCCGACCGGAAGCTTTCTTT. Translating gives CASSPRDSPRPEAFF.

This clone was seen only once. This chain connects TRBV5-6 to TRBJ2-6, with D possibly matching TRBD2 (5 bases). The CDR3 is made up of 18 amino acids. Between the trimmed V and J ends, which lost 1 base and 1 base, there was a span of 15 bases. Germline V gene lookup returns CDR1 SGHDT and CDR2 YYEEEE. The CDR3 region has the DNA TGTGCCAGCAGCTTGAGGACGGGGTCCCAATCTGGGGCCAACGTCCTGACTTTC. Its translation: CASSLRTGSQSGANVLTF.

The chain recombines TRBV7-9 with TRBJ2-7, with TRBD2 as a possible D gene (5 bases). CDR1 and CDR2 from the germline V gene are SEHNR and FQNEAQ (reference sequence). The ends were cut back, 0 bases at V and 3 bases at J, with 12 bases in the middle. CDR3 length: 15 residues. The CDR3 region is CASSLAEARDYEQYF. Written as DNA, the CDR3 is TGTGCCAGCAGCTTAGCGGAGGCACGGGACTACGAGCAGTACTTC.

This chain uses TRBV7-2 with TRBJ1-5; 9 nucleotides align to TRBD1. The V segment lost 5 bases and the J segment 6 bases; nucleotides outside the gene matches: 8. Germline CDR1 SGHTA, CDR2 FQGNSA. This CDR3 has 15 residues. The CDR3 DNA follows: TGTGCCAGCAGCCTTGGACAGGGGCCCGTTCAGCCCCAGCATTTT. Amino acid sequence: CASSLGQGPVQPQHF.

The V gene is TRBV24-1, the J gene TRBJ2-5, with 7 positions matching TRBD1. The V segment lost 3 bases and the J segment 2 bases; nucleotides outside the gene matches: 5. This CDR3 is 15 amino acids long. The germline gives CDR1 KGHDR, CDR2 SFDVKD. The CDR3: CATSDPTGVQETQYF. The CDR3 DNA sequence: TGTGCCACCAGTGATCCTACAGGGGTTCAAGAGACCCAGTACTTC.